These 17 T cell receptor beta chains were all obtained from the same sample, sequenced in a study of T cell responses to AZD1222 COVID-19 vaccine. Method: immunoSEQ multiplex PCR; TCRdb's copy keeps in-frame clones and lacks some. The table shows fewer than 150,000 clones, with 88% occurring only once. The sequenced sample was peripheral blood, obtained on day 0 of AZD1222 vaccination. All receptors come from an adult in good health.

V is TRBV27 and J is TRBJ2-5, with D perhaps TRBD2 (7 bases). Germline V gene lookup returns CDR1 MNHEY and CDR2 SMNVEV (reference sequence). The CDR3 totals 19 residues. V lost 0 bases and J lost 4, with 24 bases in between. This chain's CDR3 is CASSLSVLPTVGGAETQYF. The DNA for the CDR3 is TGTGCCAGCAGTTTATCCGTTTTGCCGACCGTTGGGGGGGCAGAGACCCAGTACTTC.

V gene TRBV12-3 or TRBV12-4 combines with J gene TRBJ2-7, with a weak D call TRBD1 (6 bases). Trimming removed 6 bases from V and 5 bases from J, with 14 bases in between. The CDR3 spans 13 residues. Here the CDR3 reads CASSLQGANEQYF. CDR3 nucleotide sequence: TGTGCCAGCAGCCTACAGGGAGCCAACGAGCAGTACTTC.

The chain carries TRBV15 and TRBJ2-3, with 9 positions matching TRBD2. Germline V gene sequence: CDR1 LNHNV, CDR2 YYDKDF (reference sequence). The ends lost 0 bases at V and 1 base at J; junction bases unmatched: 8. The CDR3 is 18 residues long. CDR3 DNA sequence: TGTGCCACCAGCAGAGATCCCGTGTTAGCGGGAGGCACAGATACGCAGTATTTT. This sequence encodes CATSRDPVLAGGTDTQYF.

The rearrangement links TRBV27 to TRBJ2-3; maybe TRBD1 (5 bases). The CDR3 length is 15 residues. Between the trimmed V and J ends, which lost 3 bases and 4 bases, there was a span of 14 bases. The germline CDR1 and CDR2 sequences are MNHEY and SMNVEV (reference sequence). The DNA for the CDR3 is TGTGCCAGCAGTTTTTACAGGACACATCCAGATACGCAGTATTTT. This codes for CASSFYRTHPDTQYF.

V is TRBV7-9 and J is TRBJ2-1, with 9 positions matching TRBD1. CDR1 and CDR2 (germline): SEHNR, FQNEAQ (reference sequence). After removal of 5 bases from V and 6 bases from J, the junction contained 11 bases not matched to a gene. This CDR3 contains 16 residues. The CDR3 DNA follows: TGTGCCAGCAGCCCCAAACCGGGACAGGGCCGCAATGAGCAGTTCTTC. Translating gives CASSPKPGQGRNEQFF.

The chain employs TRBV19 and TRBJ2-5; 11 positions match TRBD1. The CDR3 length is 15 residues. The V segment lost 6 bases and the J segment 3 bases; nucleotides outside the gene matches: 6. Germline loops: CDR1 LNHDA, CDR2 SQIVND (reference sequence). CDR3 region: CASRKPGQGEETQYF. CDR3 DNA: TGTGCCAGTAGGAAGCCGGGACAGGGGGAAGAGACCCAGTACTTC.

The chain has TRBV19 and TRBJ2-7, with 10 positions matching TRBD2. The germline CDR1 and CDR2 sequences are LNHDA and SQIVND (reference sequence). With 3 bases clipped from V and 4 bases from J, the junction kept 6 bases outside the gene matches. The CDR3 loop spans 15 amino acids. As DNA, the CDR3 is TGTGCCAGTAGTATGAGGGCTAGCGGGAGTTACGAGCAGTACTTC. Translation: CASSMRASGSYEQYF. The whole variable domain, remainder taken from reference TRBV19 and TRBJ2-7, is DGGITQSPKYLFRKEGQNVTLSCEQNLNHDAMYWYRQDPGQGLRLIYYSQIVNDFQKGDIAEGYSVSREKKESFPLTVTSAQKNPTAFYLCASSMRASGSYEQYFGPGTRLTVT.

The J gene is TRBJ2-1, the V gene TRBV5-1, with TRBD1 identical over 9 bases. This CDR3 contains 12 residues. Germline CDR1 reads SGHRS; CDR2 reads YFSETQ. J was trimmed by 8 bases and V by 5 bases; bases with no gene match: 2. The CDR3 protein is CASRRTGDEQFF. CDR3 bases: TGCGCCAGCAGACGGACAGGGGATGAGCAGTTCTTC.

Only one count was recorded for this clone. This CDR3 reads CATSREPTNEKLFF. The CDR3 DNA follows: TGTGCCACCAGCAGGGAGCCCACTAATGAAAAACTGTTTTTT. This chain joins TRBV15 and TRBJ1-4; no clear D. Germline assignment: CDR1 LNHNV and CDR2 YYDKDF (reference sequence). Trimming stripped 3 bases from V and 2 bases from J, with 7 bases between. This CDR3 contains 14 residues.

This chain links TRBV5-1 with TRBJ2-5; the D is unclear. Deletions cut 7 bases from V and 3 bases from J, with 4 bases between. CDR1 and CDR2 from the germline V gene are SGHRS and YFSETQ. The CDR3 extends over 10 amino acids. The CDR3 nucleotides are TGCGCCAGCGGGGAAGAGACCCAGTACTTC. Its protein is CASGEETQYF.

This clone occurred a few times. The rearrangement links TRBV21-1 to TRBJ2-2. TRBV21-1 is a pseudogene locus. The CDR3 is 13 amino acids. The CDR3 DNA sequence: TGTGCCAGACCGGGGCCTACGCCCGGGGAGCTGTTTTTT. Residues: CARPGPTPGELFF.

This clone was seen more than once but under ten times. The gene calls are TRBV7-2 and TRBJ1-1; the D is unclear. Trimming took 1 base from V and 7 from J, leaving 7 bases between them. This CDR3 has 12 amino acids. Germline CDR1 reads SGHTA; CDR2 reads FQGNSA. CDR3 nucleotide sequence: TGTGCCAGCAGCTTAGTGTGGGGTGAAGCTTTCTTT. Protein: CASSLVWGEAFF.

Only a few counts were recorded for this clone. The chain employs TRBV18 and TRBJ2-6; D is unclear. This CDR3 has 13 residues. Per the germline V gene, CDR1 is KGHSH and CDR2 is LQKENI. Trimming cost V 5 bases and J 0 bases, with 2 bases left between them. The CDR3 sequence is CASSGSGANVLTF. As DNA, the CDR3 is TGTGCCAGCTCAGGCTCTGGGGCCAACGTCCTGACTTTC.

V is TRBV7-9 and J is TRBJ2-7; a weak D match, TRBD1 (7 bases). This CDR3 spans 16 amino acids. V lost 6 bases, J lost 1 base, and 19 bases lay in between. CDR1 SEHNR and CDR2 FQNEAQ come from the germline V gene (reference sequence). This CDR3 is CASSTSGGGESYEQYF. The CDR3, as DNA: TGTGCCAGCAGTACATCCGGAGGGGGCGAATCCTACGAGCAGTACTTC.

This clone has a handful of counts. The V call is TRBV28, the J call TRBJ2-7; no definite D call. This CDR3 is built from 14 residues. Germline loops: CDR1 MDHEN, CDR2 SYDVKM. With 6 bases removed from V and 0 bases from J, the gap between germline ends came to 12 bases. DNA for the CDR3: TGTGCCAGCAGCCTTCCGGTGAGCTCCTACGAGCAGTACTTC. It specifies CASSLPVSSYEQYF.

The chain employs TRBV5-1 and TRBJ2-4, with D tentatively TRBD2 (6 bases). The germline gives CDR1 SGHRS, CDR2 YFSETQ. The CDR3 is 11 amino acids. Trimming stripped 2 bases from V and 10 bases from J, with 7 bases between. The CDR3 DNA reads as TGCGCCAGCAGCTTAGGGACTATTCAGTACTTC. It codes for CASSLGTIQYF.

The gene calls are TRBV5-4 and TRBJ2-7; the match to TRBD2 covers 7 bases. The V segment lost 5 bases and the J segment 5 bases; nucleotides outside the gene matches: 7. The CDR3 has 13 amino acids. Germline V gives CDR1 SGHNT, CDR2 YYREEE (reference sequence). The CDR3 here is CASRAAGIDEQYF. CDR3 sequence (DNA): TGTGCCAGCAGGGCAGCGGGAATAGACGAGCAGTACTTC.